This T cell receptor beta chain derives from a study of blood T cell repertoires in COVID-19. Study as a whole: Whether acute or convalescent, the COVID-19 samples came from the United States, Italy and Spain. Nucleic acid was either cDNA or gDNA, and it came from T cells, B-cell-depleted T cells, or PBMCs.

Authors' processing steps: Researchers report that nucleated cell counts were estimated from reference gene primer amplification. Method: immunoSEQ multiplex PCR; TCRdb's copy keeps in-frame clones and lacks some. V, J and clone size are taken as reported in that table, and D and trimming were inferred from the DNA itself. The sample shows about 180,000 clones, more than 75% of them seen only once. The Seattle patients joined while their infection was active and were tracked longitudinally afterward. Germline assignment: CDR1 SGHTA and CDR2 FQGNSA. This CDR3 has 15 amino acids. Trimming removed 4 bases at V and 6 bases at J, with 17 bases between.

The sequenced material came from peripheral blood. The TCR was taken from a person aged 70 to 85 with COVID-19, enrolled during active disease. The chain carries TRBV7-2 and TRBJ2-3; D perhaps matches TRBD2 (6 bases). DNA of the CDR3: TGTGCCAGCAGCTCCTCGGGACTCTTTAGGGATACGCAGTATTTT. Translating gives CASSSSGLFRDTQYF.